These T cell receptor beta chains were read from a single sample in a study of early T cells in non-severe SARS-CoV-2 infection. MiXCR was run by TCRdb on the 5' RACE reads, yielding one entry per CDR3 protein. Altogether 54,000 or so distinct CDR3 sequences are present, 10% to 15% being singletons, with the ten largest covering roughly 5%. The source material was whole blood. These receptors originate from an adult who was a healthcare worker with PCR-confirmed SARS-CoV-2 infection or an uninfected control (not recorded which). CDR3s leave out the opening cysteine and the closing phenylalanine or tryptophan. Fields, in order: V gene, clone size, CDR3 protein. A clone size is listed for some rows: how often the clone was seen (once, few, many), or a class if it is expanded.

TRBV20-1 many SAGISGYQGTQY
TRBV28 few ASSLGLQGDTQY
TRBV9 few ASSVGSGTVDEQF
TRBV14 few ASSLTRQGAGSAF
TRBV4-1 - ASSRWVAGDTDTQY
TRBV7-2 - ASSAMRETQY
TRBV2 - ASSEVGGNQPQH
TRBV18 many ASSPQETQY
TRBV7-6 - ASSLEVSTEAF
TRBV7-9 many ASSLFPEANYGYT
TRBV20-1 many SAGQGSKTNEKLF
TRBV20-1 few SAPGGANVLT
TRBV6-5 few ASSYSGGGNSPLH
TRBV6-5 few ASLTLNTGELF
TRBV2 - ASSEWGQDYEQY
TRBV9 many ASSVHGQLDTDTQY
TRBV28 - ASSLSPKQGGEQF
TRBV9 few ASSGPQADTQY
TRBV7-2 few ASSLVRRNNEQF
TRBV27 - ASSLTPPGDYSNQPQH
TRBV11-2 - ASSFWSGPNTGELF
TRBV5-4 few ASSSPSGPINNEQF
TRBV11-2 few ASWNTGLGTEAF
TRBV28 many ASRGSGTDTQY
TRBV5-1 - ASSPNVGVTNEQF
TRBV29-1 few SAHGLAGANTGELF
TRBV5-1 few ASSLGASGDTDTQY
TRBV10-1 - ASSGSGQETQY
TRBV7-9 - ASVAGASQPQH
TRBV7-2 - ASSSRLGAAANEQF
TRBV12-5 few ASGLVLGTYNEQF
TRBV29-1 many SVDDTTWEQF
TRBV20-1 - SAREIAGGSSDYT
TRBV20-1 once SARDGVATDTQY
TRBV7-9 many ASSPPLGREDGNTIY
TRBV25-1 - ASSESWDTGELF
TRBV7-6 - ASSLAGDQPQH
TRBV7-2 - ASSQNTKGGTQY
TRBV7-6 many ASSLEKYASGNTIY
TRBV19 many APLGPYEQY